This passage covers 22 T cell receptor beta chains from one sample sequenced in a study of T cells in Graves' hyperthyroidism and ophthalmopathy. Amplified TCR beta CDR3 regions derived from RNA transcripts. First-round RT-PCR of the TCR CDR3 relied on the HTBI primer set. Using its own MiXCR run on the multiplex PCR reads, TCRdb lists one record per CDR3 protein. In the table there are about half a million distinct CDR3 sequences, 20% to 25% of which are singletons. The sequencing sample was made of blood. The receptors come from a young man with Graves' hyperthyroidism.

This clonotype was seen ten or more times. This chain uses TRBV6-1 with TRBJ1-3; perhaps TRBD1 as D (6 bases). The germline V gene has CDR1 MNHNS and CDR2 SASEGT. The CDR3 runs to 16 residues. Trimming stripped 7 bases from V and 1 base from J, with 17 bases between. CDR3 protein: CASNQQGRGSGNTIYF. The DNA for the CDR3 is TGTGCCAGCAATCAACAGGGACGCGGATCTGGAAACACCATATATTTT.

This clonotype was picked up many times. This rearrangement joins TRBV6-2 or TRBV6-3 to TRBJ1-5, with 9 bases matching TRBD1. This CDR3 comprises 16 residues. Germline assignment: CDR1 MNHEY and CDR2 SVGEGT. Unmatched junction bases numbered 8, after V lost 6 bases and J lost 2 bases. This chain's CDR3 is CASRDTGGAGNQPQHF. The CDR3 nucleotides are TGTGCCAGCAGGGATACAGGGGGCGCCGGCAATCAGCCCCAGCATTTT.

This clonotype was counted ten times or more. The rearrangement links TRBV10-2 to TRBJ2-2; a weak D match, TRBD2 (6 bases). CDR1 is WSHSY and CDR2 is SAAADI in the germline V gene. The CDR3 sequence is 15 residues long. V lost 10 bases to trimming and J lost 1 base, with 16 bases between them. The CDR3 bases are TGCGCCACCTGGGTGGCTAGCGAGAACACCGGGGAGCTGTTTTTT. It specifies CATWVASENTGELFF.

The table lists this clonotype with many counts. The V call is TRBV29-1, the J call TRBJ1-2; 7 bases match TRBD1. J lost 8 bases, V lost 6 bases, and 6 bases had no gene match. The germline V gene encodes CDR1 SQVTM and CDR2 ANQGSEA. The CDR3 spans 11 residues. CDR3 amino acids: CSVAGGRGYTF. The CDR3 bases are TGCAGCGTCGCAGGGGGTCGGGGCTACACCTTC.

There are a few counts of this clonotype. This sequence joins TRBV20-1 and TRBJ2-7; D is unclear. This CDR3 contains 10 residues. Germline loops: CDR1 DFQATT, CDR2 SNEGSKA (reference sequence). V lost 7 bases and J lost 7, with 11 bases in between. The CDR3 loop reads CSGWAGEQYF. CDR3 nucleotides: TGCAGTGGGTGGGCAGGAGAGCAGTACTTC.

This chain joins TRBV11-1 and TRBJ1-6, with a tentative D call TRBD1 (6 bases). Germline loops: CDR1 SGHAT, CDR2 FQDESV (reference sequence). Trimming stripped 5 bases from V and 10 bases from J, with 15 bases between. The CDR3 extends over 14 amino acids. DNA of the CDR3: TGTGCCAGCAGCGCGACAGGTCAGGACTCACCCCTCCACTTT. It is translated as CASSATGQDSPLHF.

This chain uses TRBV5-1 with TRBJ2-7; 11 nucleotides agree with TRBD2. Per germline, CDR1 SGHRS and CDR2 YFSETQ. CDR3 size: 13 residues. After removal of 6 bases from V and 6 bases from J, the junction contained 5 bases not matched to a gene. Here the CDR3 DNA reads TGCGCCAGCAAGGTAGCGGGAGGGGTCGAGCAGTACTTC. Translated, it gives CASKVAGGVEQYF.

The rearrangement uses TRBV29-1 and TRBJ1-1, with a possible D match to TRBD1 (6 bases). The CDR3 has 14 residues. The germline V gene encodes CDR1 SQVTM and CDR2 ANQGSEA. The ends were cut back, 6 bases at V and 0 bases at J, with 14 bases in the middle. The CDR3 DNA reads TGCAGCGTCGCCGTTAGGGGGGTGAACACTGAAGCTTTCTTT. Translating gives CSVAVRGVNTEAFF.

This clonotype occurred many times. The rearrangement uses TRBV30 and TRBJ1-5; 10 bases map to TRBD1. From germline, CDR1 is GTSNPN and CDR2 SVGIG (reference sequence). With 6 bases clipped from V and 5 bases from J, the junction kept 4 bases outside the gene matches. The CDR3 contains 13 residues. CDR3 residues: CACSTGGDQPQHF. The CDR3 region has the DNA TGTGCCTGCTCGACAGGGGGCGATCAGCCCCAGCATTTT.

This clonotype was counted many times. The V gene is TRBV28, the J gene TRBJ1-2; 9 bases are shared with TRBD1. This CDR3 region has 14 residues. J was trimmed by 8 bases and V by 4 bases; bases with no gene match: 8. Germline V CDR1 and CDR2: MDHEN, SYDVKM. The CDR3 DNA sequence: TGTGCCAGCAGTTCACCGGGACAGGGTAGGGGCTACACCTTC. Its translation: CASSSPGQGRGYTF.

This clonotype came up a few times. The CDR3 region is CASSLNMGGRPYEQYF. DNA for the CDR3: TGTGCCAGCAGCTTAAATATGGGGGGCCGGCCTTACGAGCAGTACTTC. The chain couples TRBV11-2 to TRBJ2-7; either TRBD1 or TRBD2 may supply D (6 bases each). The V gene lost 2 bases and the J gene lost 4 bases, with 18 bases spanning the gap. This CDR3 region has 16 residues. Germline-derived CDR1 and CDR2 are SGHAT and FQNNGV.

The chain combines TRBV9 with TRBJ1-1; no reliable D call. Germline CDR1 and CDR2: SGDLS and YYNGEE. Trimming removed 2 bases from V and 9 bases from J, with 20 bases in between. The CDR3 is 15 amino acids. CDR3 region: CASSVTPRVEGKAFF. As DNA, the CDR3 is TGTGCCAGCAGCGTCACCCCCCGCGTCGAAGGTAAAGCTTTCTTT.

The chain combines TRBV3-1 with TRBJ1-5; D is perhaps TRBD1 (5 bases). The CDR3 sequence is 14 residues long. V was trimmed by 4 bases and J by 7 bases, leaving 14 bases between them. From germline, CDR1 is LGHDT and CDR2 YNNKEL (reference sequence). This CDR3 reads CASSLGEGRQPQHF. DNA for the CDR3: TGTGCCAGCAGCCTGGGGGAAGGACGGCAGCCCCAGCATTTT.

The chain carries TRBV10-2 and TRBJ2-5; tentatively, D is TRBD1 (7 bases). Germline CDR1 reads WSHSY; CDR2 reads SAAADI. The CDR3 consists of 16 residues. The V end lost 7 bases, the J end lost 7 bases, and 25 bases lay between the germline ends. CDR3 in amino acids: CASTQTRGVGVMTQYF. The CDR3 region has the DNA TGCGCCAGCACCCAAACCAGGGGGGTAGGCGTGATGACCCAGTACTTC.

The chain carries TRBV7-2 and TRBJ2-5; D ambiguous. Germline CDR1 reads SGHTA; CDR2 reads FQGNSA. The V end lost 4 bases, the J end lost 3 bases, and 15 bases lay between the germline ends. The CDR3 consists of 15 residues. The CDR3 coding sequence is TGTGCCAGCAGCTCCGTTACCGGCCCGGAAGAGACCCAGTACTTC. Encoded protein: CASSSVTGPEETQYF. Full variable domain (remainder filled in from reference TRBV7-2 and TRBJ2-5): GAGVSQSPSNKVTEKGKDVELRCDPISGHTALYWYRQSLGQGLEFLIYFQGNSAPDKSGLPSDRFSAERTGGSVSTLTIQRTQQEDSAVYLCASSSVTGPEETQYFGPGTRLLVL.

This clonotype was recorded a few times. One end of the junction is discordant with germline, which a read error may explain. V gene TRBV20-1 combines with J gene TRBJ2-4; D gene ambiguous. There are 13 residues in the CDR3. Germline values: CDR1 DFQATT, CDR2 SNEGSKA (reference sequence). CDR3 coding DNA: TGCAGTGCCCAAATGGGTAGAGGAAACATTAAGTACTTC. Encoded protein: CSAQMGRGNIKYF.

This chain connects TRBV28 to TRBJ2-7; 14 bases fit TRBD2. V was pared by 7 bases and J by 4 bases, with 6 bases of the junction left unmatched. This CDR3 contains 15 residues. The germline CDR1 and CDR2 sequences are MDHEN and SYDVKM. In DNA form, the CDR3 reads TGTGCCAGCACCTTAGGGACTAGCGGGAGTTACGAGCAGTACTTC. It translates to CASTLGTSGSYEQYF. The whole variable domain, remainder taken from reference TRBV28 and TRBJ2-7, is DVKVTQSSRYLVKRTGEKVFLECVQDMDHENMFWYRQDPGLGLRLIYFSYDVKMKEKGDIPEGYSVSREKKERFSLILESASTNQTSMYLCASTLGTSGSYEQYFGPGTRLTVT.

The chain recombines TRBV6-5 with TRBJ2-7; perhaps TRBD2 as D (7 bases). Deletions cut 4 bases from V and 0 bases from J, with 16 bases between. This CDR3 has 16 amino acids. Germline V gene lookup returns CDR1 MNHEY and CDR2 SVGAGI. In nucleotides, the CDR3 is TGTGCCAGCAGTTCCCCGGATCGGGGGGCCTCCTACGAGCAGTACTTC. It translates to CASSSPDRGASYEQYF.

The table lists this clonotype with many counts. This chain joins TRBV29-1 and TRBJ2-7; 7 nucleotides align to TRBD1. V shed 1 base, J shed 3 bases, and the junction held 0 bases outside the gene matches. Germline V gene sequence: CDR1 SQVTM, CDR2 ANQGSEA. The CDR3 is 12 amino acids. The CDR3 bases are TGCAGCGTTGAAGGGGACAGCTACGAGCAGTACTTC. Translating it yields CSVEGDSYEQYF.

In its sample, this clonotype was seen many times. The chain recombines TRBV12-3 or TRBV12-4 with TRBJ1-5, with D maybe TRBD1 (5 bases). The V end lost 4 bases, the J end lost 7 bases, and 8 bases lay between the germline ends. CDR3 size: 12 residues. The CDR3 spells CASSYRRQPQHF. In DNA form, the CDR3 reads TGTGCCAGCAGTTACAGGAGACAGCCCCAGCATTTT.

This clonotype was observed at least ten times. V is TRBV28 and J is TRBJ2-7, with D unresolved. CDR3 length: 15 residues. Trimming pared 2 bases from V and 0 bases from J, leaving 11 bases between. Germline V gene sequence: CDR1 MDHEN, CDR2 SYDVKM. The DNA of the CDR3 is TGTGCCAGCAGTTTAGGTACAGTTAGCTCCTACGAGCAGTACTTC. Its protein is CASSLGTVSSYEQYF.

There are many counts of this clonotype. The chain combines TRBV7-8 with TRBJ2-7, with 7 bases that match TRBD1. The CDR3 spans 14 residues. Germline trimming cut 4 bases from V and 5 bases from J; bases unmatched to any gene: 8. Looked up from germline, CDR1 is SGHVS and CDR2 is FQNEAQ. For the CDR3, the DNA is TGTGCCAGCAGCTCGACCAGACAGGGCCACGAGCAGTACTTC. Protein sequence: CASSSTRQGHEQYF. Filled out from reference TRBV7-8 and TRBJ2-7, the complete variable domain reads GAGVSQSPRYKVAKRGQDVALRCDPISGHVSLFWYQQALGQGPEFLTYFQNEAQLDKSGLPSDRFFAERPEGSVSTLKIQRTQQEDSAVYLCASSSTRQGHEQYFGPGTRLTVT.